The 9 T cell receptor beta chains below all came from one sample that was sequenced in a study of regulatory T cells in long-lasting Graves disease. Time point here: persistent/refractory GD, antithyroid drugs over 5 years with positive TRAb. Isolated PBMC RNA provided the starting material for the TCR library. CDR3-region Arm-PCR and iRepertoire HTBI primers produced the TCR beta libraries. Via MiXCR, TCRdb re-called the multiplex PCR reads, giving one row per CDR3 protein. The sample has 500,000 to 700,000 distinct CDR3 sequences; 25% to 30% are singletons. The starting material was peripheral blood mononuclear cells (PBMCs), obtained when the disease was refractory, from a patient treated with antithyroid drugs. The origin of the receptors is a female donor with Graves disease.

The chain recombines TRBV19 with TRBJ2-7, with D perhaps given as TRBD1 or TRBD2 (5 bases each). The germline V gene has CDR1 LNHDA and CDR2 SQIVND (reference sequence). V dropped 9 bases and J dropped 2 bases, with 14 bases sitting between them. The CDR3 length is 13 residues. CDR3 in amino acids: CASGTPPTYEQYF. The CDR3 bases are TGTGCCAGCGGGACGCCTCCCACCTACGAGCAGTACTTC.

In this sample, this clonotype turned up a few times. V is TRBV19 and J is TRBJ1-1; maybe TRBD1 (6 bases). Germline CDR1 reads LNHDA; CDR2 reads SQIVND (reference sequence). The CDR3 spans 16 residues. V was cut by 2 bases and J by 1 base, with 14 bases left in between. CDR3 in DNA: TGTGCCAGTAGTATACTCTTCTCGACAGGGAACACTGAAGCTTTCTTT. Translation gives CASSILFSTGNTEAFF.

The V and J genes are TRBV20-1 and TRBJ2-7; D gene unclear. The length of the CDR3 is 14 residues. Germline V lookup: CDR1 DFQATT, CDR2 SNEGSKA (reference sequence). Trimming took 2 bases from V and 6 from J, leaving 17 bases between them. CDR3 coding DNA: TGCAGTGCTAGACCCGACGGACCGATAGTCGAGCAGTACTTC. It translates to CSARPDGPIVEQYF.

V usage is TRBV12-3 or TRBV12-4 and J usage is TRBJ1-5, with unresolved D. V was cut by 6 bases and J by 6 bases, with 18 bases left in between. The CDR3 is made up of 15 amino acids. CDR3 nucleotide sequence: TGTGCCAGCAGCTCCCGGGCCCCCACGGTTCAGCCCCAGCATTTT. Translation: CASSSRAPTVQPQHF.

This clonotype was seen at least ten times. In nucleotides, the CDR3 is TGTGCCAGCAGATACGGACTTAATGAAAAACTGTTTTTT. Residues: CASRYGLNEKLFF. The V call is TRBV7-2, the J call TRBJ1-4; D is undetermined. Trimming pared 6 bases from V and 4 bases from J, leaving 9 bases between. CDR1 is SGHTA, CDR2 FQGNSA, per germline. This CDR3 contains 13 residues.

The genes are TRBV14 and TRBJ1-2; 7 bases are shared with TRBD1. The CDR3 consists of 16 residues. Germline V gene sequence: CDR1 SGHDN, CDR2 FVKESK. The V segment lost 5 bases and the J segment 4 bases; nucleotides outside the gene matches: 13. The CDR3 DNA reads as TGTGCCAGCAGCAACCACAGGGGACAAGGGGCCTATGGCTACACCTTC. As protein: CASSNHRGQGAYGYTF. Full variable domain (outside the CDR3, taken from reference TRBV14 and TRBJ1-2): EAGVTQFPSHSVIEKGQTVTLRCDPISGHDNLYWYRRVMGKEIKFLLHFVKESKQDESGMPNNRFLAERTGGTYSTLKVQPAELEDSGVYFCASSNHRGQGAYGYTFGSGTRLTVV.

This clonotype turned up a few times. The chain carries TRBV24-1 and TRBJ1-6; TRBD1 agrees at 7 bases. CDR3 length: 17 residues. V lost 3 bases, J lost 5 bases, and 9 bases stayed unmatched. Germline CDR1 and CDR2: KGHDR and SFDVKD. The CDR3 loop reads CATSDATRGADNSPLHF. The CDR3 region has the DNA TGTGCCACCAGTGATGCCACCAGGGGGGCCGATAATTCACCCCTCCACTTT.

This clonotype was picked up a small number of times. The chain carries TRBV7-9 and TRBJ2-7, with 8 bases aligning to TRBD2. CDR3 length: 14 residues. Germline V lookup: CDR1 SEHNR, CDR2 FQNEAQ (reference sequence). The V and J ends lost 8 bases and 2 bases, in that order; junction bases with no gene match: 8. CDR3 nucleotides: TGTGCCAGCCTGCCTACGGGAGGGCCCTACGAGCAGTACTTC. Its translation: CASLPTGGPYEQYF.

This clonotype was observed a few times. The V gene is TRBV10-3, the J gene TRBJ2-7, with D possibly TRBD1 on 6 matching bases. The germline V gene has CDR1 ENHRY and CDR2 SYGVKD. V was clipped by 6 bases and J by 3 bases, with 12 bases between them. This CDR3 region has 13 residues. CDR3 sequence reads: CAIRDRKSYEQYF. In DNA, the CDR3 is TGTGCCATCAGGGACAGAAAGAGCTACGAGCAGTACTTC.